This entry features one T cell receptor (beta chain) sequence. Antigen: not known. Through Arm-PCR of CDR3 regions and iRepertoire HTBI primers, TCR beta libraries were built. From the multiplex PCR reads, TCRdb called clonotypes with MiXCR, one entry per CDR3 protein. The sample lists 400,000 to 500,000 distinct CDR3 sequences, roughly 15% occurring once. The data originate from a study of regulatory T cells in long-lasting Graves disease. The study's findings and limits: Compared with new cases, persistent Graves' patients showed reduced TCR diversity.

Specified time point: newly diagnosed GD, antithyroid drugs for less than 3 months. TCR sequences were obtained from RNA taken from PBMCs. Trimming pared 7 bases from V and 7 bases from J, leaving 14 bases between. The CDR3 is made up of 12 amino acids. Germline V gene sequence: CDR1 DFQATT, CDR2 SNEGSKA (reference sequence). This same sample was also part of a study on T cells in Graves' hyperthyroidism and ophthalmopathy. That work states: When ophthalmopathy did not progress within 18 months, Graves' hyperthyroidism was considered stable. TCR CDR3 underwent first-round RT-PCR with the HTBI primer set.

The sequence came from a woman aged 25-40 years with Graves disease. Sequenced material: peripheral blood mononuclear cells (PBMCs), taken at new diagnosis, from a patient treated with antithyroid drugs. The chain has TRBV20-1 and TRBJ2-1; no clear D. CDR3 loop: CSGSPPTNEQFF. The DNA of the CDR3 is TGCAGTGGGTCCCCGCCGACGAATGAGCAGTTCTTC.